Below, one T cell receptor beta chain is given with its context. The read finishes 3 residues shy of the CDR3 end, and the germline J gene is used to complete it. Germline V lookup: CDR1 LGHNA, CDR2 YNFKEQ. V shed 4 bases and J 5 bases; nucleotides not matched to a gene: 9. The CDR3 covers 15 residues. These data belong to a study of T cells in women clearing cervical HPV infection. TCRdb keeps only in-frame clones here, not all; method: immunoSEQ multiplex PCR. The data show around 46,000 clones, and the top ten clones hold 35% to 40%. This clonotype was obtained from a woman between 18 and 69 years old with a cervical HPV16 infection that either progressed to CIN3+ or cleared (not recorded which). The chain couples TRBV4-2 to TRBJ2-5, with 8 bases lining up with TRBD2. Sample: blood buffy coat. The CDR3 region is CASSRAGATGETQYF. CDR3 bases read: TGTGCCAGCAGCCGAGCGGGGGCTACGGGTGAGACC.